This T cell receptor beta chain was sequenced during a study of blood T cell repertoires in COVID-19 (dated by TCRdb to about 2020). Background on the whole study: The collaborator samples originated in the United States, Italy and Spain and spanned the acute and convalescent phases of COVID-19. The prospective study material was composed of cDNA or gDNA derived from T cells, B-cell-depleted T cells, or PBMCs. Deeply sampled blood TCRbeta repertoires from subjects exposed to, actively infected with, or recovered from COVID-19 were included in the dataset. A freely available public database, intended as a resource for researchers studying the immune response to SARS-CoV-2, is where the repertoires were released. The samples were drawn from the first 160 participants of the ongoing ImmuneRACE study and from under 1,500 subjects provided by 6 global collaborators. Sample metadata almost always included a de-identified subject ID, COVID-19 status, age in years and sex. HLA class I and class II types, where available, came from metadata supplied by the sample provider rather than from assay-based typing. What the authors observed across the whole study: The amount of clinical and demographic metadata varied by source and participant and was provided uncurated.

The immunoSEQ Assay, a bias-controlled multiplex PCR, was used to amplify TCRbeta CDR3 regions from genomic DNA. In the authors' own workflow: Nucleated cell counts per sample were estimated from amplification of reference gene primers within the assay. To quantify the absolute abundance of each unique TCRbeta CDR3 rearrangement, sequence reads were collapsed and filtered. Productive Simpson clonality was computed per sample as the square root of Simpson's diversity index over productive rearrangements. TCRdb took this table from immuneACCESS and kept in-frame rearrangements with V and J called. Such tables lack part of the clones; where checked against another copy, unresolved V genes explain under half of the gap, and the rest is unexplained. The DNA was the basis for D and trimming; V, J and clone size are from that table. The sample includes 250,000 to 300,000 clones, with 75% to 90% observed a single time. The leading ten clones occupy over 2% of the sample.

At the junction V is shortened by 4 bases and J by 4 bases, with 10 bases in between. Measured from the cysteine to the phenylalanine, the CDR3 is 13 residues long. The only DNA kept is the CDR3, 39 bases in frame from the first base. According to the germline V gene (reference sequence), CDR1 reads MNHEY and CDR2 reads SMNVEV. Samples from volunteer blood donors who had recovered from COVID-19 were contributed by a second Seattle source. Each collaborating institution followed its own protocols to collect whole blood in K2EDTA tubes. For TCRbeta analysis, collaborators shipped samples in one of three forms: frozen whole blood, isolated PBMCs, or DNA extracted from either of those sample types. This clone was counted a single time. This receptor's antigen is unknown. No much larger clone exists at a distance of one base, and base qualities are not known.

Sequencing input: peripheral blood. The chain links TRBV27 with TRBJ1-1, with the identity of the D gene unclear. This sequence originates from a woman in her forties or fifties who had recovered from COVID-19. CDR3 protein: CASSSWEGTEAFF. The DNA sequence is TGTGCCAGCAGTTCTTGGGAGGGCACTGAAGCTTTCTTT.